This TCR beta chain was captured in a study of T cell repertoires in cytomegalovirus infection. Across the whole study: Signatures in public TCR beta sequences pointed to both CMV infection and matching HLA type.

TCRdb fed the reads into MiXCR, producing one record per CDR3 protein. The sample has some 920,000 distinct CDR3 sequences, 30% to 40% seen once. The germline V gene has CDR1 MNHEY and CDR2 SVGAGI. The length of the CDR3 is 16 residues. J lost 3 bases, V lost 1 base, and 5 bases had no gene match. This clonotype was observed once. The antigen remains unidentified. Sample: cultured CD8+ T cells from PBMCs, taken from culture after CMV antigen stimulation. This chain links TRBV6-5 with TRBJ2-1; 8 bases are shared with TRBD2. This receptor was taken from a human donor in good health (CMV status not recorded). Some clones in this sample may be carry-over from other donors' samples. The CDR3 loop reads CASSYFGGAYYNEQFF. Here the CDR3 DNA reads TGTGCCAGCAGTTACTTCGGGGGGGCCTACTACAATGAGCAGTTCTTC.